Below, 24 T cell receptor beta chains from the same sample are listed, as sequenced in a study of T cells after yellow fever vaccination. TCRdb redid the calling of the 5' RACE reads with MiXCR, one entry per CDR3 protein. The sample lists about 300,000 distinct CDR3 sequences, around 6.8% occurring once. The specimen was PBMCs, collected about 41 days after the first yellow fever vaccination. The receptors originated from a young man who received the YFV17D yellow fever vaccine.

The CDR3 loop reads CASSPSGGANTGELFF. In nucleotides, the CDR3 is TGTGCCAGCAGCCCTAGCGGGGGGGCCAACACCGGGGAGCTGTTTTTT. The rearrangement links TRBV7-9 to TRBJ2-2; 12 bases agree with TRBD2. The CDR3 is 16 residues long. Trimming at V came to 5 bases and at J to 2 bases, leaving 3 bases not matched to a gene. Germline V CDR1 and CDR2: SEHNR, FQNEAQ (reference sequence).

The DNA for the CDR3 is TGCGCCAGCAGCTTGTCGGCCGGGACACCAAACTCTGGGGCCAACGTCCTGACTTTC. It translates to CASSLSAGTPNSGANVLTF. The chain carries TRBV5-1 and TRBJ2-6, with a tentative D call TRBD1 (6 bases). Germline CDR1 and CDR2: SGHRS and YFSETQ. V lost 1 base, J lost 0 bases, and 17 bases lay in between. The CDR3 is 19 amino acids.

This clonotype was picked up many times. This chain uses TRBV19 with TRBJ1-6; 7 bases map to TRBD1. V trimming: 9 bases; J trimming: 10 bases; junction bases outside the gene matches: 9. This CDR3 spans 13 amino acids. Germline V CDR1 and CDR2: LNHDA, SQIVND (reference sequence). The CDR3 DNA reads TGTGCCAGCTCGACAGGGTTTTACTCACCCCTCCACTTT. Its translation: CASSTGFYSPLHF. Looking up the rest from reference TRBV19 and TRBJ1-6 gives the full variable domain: DGGITQSPKYLFRKEGQNVTLSCEQNLNHDAMYWYRQDPGQGLRLIYYSQIVNDFQKGDIAEGYSVSREKKESFPLTVTSAQKNPTAFYLCASSTGFYSPLHFGNGTRLTVT.

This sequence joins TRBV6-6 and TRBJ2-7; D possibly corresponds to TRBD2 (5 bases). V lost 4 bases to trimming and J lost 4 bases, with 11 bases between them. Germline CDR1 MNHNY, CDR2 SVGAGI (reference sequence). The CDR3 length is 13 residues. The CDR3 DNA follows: TGTGCCAGCAGTTCCCCTCGGGAATACGAGCAGTACTTC. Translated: CASSSPREYEQYF.

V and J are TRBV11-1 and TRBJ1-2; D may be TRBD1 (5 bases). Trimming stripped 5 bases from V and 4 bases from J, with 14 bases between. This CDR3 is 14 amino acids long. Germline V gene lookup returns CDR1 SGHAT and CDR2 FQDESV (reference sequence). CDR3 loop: CASSLTTDSYGYTF. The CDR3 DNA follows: TGTGCCAGCAGCCTAACGACAGACTCCTATGGCTACACCTTC.

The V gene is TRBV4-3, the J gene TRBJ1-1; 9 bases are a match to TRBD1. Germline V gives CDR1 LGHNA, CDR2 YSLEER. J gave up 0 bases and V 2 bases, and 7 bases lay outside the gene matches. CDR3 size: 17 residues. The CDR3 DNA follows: TGCGCCAGCAGCCAAACACTCGGACAGGGGATGAACACTGAAGCTTTCTTT. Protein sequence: CASSQTLGQGMNTEAFF.

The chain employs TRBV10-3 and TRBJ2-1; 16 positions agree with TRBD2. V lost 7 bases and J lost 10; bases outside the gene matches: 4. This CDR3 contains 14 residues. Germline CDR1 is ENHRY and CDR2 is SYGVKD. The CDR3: CAITPGLAGGEQFF. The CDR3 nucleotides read TGTGCCATCACCCCGGGACTAGCGGGGGGGGAGCAGTTCTTC.

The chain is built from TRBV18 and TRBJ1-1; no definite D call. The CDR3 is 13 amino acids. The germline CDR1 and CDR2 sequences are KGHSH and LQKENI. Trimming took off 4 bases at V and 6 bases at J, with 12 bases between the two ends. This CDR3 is CASSLLQVAEAFF. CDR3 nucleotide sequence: TGTGCCAGCTCACTCCTCCAGGTTGCTGAAGCTTTCTTT.

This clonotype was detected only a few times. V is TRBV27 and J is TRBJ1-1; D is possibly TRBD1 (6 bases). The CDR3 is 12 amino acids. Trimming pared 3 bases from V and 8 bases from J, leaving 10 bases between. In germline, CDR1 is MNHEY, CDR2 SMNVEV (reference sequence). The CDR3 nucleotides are TGTGCCAGCAGTTTTGAGGGGGGGGAAGCTTTCTTT. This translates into CASSFEGGEAFF.

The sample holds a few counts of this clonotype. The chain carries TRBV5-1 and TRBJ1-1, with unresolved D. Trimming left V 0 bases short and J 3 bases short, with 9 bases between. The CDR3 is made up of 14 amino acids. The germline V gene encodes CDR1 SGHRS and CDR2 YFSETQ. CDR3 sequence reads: CASSLGSRDTEAFF. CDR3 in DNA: TGCGCCAGCAGCTTGGGTTCAAGGGACACTGAAGCTTTCTTT. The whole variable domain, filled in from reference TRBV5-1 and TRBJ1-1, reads KAGVTQTPRYLIKTRGQQVTLSCSPISGHRSVSWYQQTPGQGLQFLFEYFSETQRNKGNFPGRFSGRQFSNSRSEMNVSTLELGDSALYLCASSLGSRDTEAFFGQGTRLTVV.

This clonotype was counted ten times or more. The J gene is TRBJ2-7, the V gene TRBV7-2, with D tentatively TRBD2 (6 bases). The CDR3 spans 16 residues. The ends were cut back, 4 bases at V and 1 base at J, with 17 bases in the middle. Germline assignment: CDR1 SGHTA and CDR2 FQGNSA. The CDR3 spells CASSSPTGTRSYEQYF. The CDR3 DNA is TGTGCCAGCAGCTCACCCACCGGGACTCGTTCCTACGAGCAGTACTTC.

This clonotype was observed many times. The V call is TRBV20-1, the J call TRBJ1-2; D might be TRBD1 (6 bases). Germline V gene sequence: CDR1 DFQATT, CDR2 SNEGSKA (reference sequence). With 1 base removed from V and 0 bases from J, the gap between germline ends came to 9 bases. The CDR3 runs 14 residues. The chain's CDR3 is CSARAGAPNYGYTF. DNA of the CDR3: TGCAGTGCTAGAGCAGGGGCCCCTAACTATGGCTACACCTTC.

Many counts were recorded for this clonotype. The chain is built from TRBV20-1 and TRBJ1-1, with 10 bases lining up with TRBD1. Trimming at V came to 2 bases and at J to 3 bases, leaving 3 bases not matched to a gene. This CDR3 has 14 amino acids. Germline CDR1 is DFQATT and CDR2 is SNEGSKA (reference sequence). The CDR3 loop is CSARSTGGYTEAFF. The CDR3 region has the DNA TGCAGTGCTAGATCGACAGGGGGCTACACTGAAGCTTTCTTT.

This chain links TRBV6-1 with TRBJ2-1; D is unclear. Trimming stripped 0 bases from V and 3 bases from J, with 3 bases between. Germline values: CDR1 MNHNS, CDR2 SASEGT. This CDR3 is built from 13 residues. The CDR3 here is CASSEAVYNEQFF. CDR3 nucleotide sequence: TGTGCCAGCAGTGAAGCCGTCTACAATGAGCAGTTCTTC.

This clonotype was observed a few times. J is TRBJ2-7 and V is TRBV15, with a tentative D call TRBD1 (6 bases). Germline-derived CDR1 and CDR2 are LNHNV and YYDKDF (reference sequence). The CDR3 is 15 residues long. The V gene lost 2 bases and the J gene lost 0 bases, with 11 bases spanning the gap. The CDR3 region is CATSRFRGRSYEQYF. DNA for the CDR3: TGTGCCACCAGCAGATTCAGGGGCCGCTCCTACGAGCAGTACTTC.

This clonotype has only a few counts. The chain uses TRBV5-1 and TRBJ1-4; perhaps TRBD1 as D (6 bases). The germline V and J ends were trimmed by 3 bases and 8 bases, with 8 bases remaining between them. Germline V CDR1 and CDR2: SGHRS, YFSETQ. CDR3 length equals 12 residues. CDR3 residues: CASSWDKEKLFF. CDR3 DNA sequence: TGCGCCAGCAGCTGGGACAAAGAAAAACTGTTTTTT.

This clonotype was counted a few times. The CDR3 is CSAREGGSGANVLTF. For the CDR3, the DNA is TGCAGTGCTAGAGAGGGAGGGTCTGGGGCCAACGTCCTGACTTTC. V is TRBV20-1 and J is TRBJ2-6, with TRBD2 matching 7 bases. Germline values: CDR1 DFQATT, CDR2 SNEGSKA (reference sequence). The CDR3 sequence is 15 residues long. V dropped 0 bases and J dropped 1; count of bases not matched to a gene: 0.

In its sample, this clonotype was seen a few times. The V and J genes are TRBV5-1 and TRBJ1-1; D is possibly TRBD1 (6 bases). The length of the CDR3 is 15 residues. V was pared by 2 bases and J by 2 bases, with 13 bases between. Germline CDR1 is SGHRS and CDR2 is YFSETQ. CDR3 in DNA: TGCGCCAGCAGCTTCGAAGGGGGTACAAACACTGAAGCTTTCTTT. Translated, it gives CASSFEGGTNTEAFF.

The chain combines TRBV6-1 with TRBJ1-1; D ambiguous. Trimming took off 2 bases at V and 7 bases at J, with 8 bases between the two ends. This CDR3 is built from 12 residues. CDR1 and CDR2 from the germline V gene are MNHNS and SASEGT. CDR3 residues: CASSESGYEAFF. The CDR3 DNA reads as TGTGCCAGCAGTGAAAGCGGGTATGAAGCTTTCTTT.

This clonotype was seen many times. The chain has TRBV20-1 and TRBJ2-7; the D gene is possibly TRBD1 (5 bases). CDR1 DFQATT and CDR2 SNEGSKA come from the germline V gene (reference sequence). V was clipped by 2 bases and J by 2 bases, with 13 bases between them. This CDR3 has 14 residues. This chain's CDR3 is CSARSETAAYEQYF. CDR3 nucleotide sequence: TGCAGTGCTAGATCCGAGACAGCCGCCTACGAGCAGTACTTC.

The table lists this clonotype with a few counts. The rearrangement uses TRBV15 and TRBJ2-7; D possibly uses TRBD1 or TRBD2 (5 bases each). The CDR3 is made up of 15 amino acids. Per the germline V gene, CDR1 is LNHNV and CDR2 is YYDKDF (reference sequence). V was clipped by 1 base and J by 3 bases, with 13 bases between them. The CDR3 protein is CATSRGSGRNYEQYF. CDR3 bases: TGTGCCACCAGCAGAGGTTCGGGACGGAACTACGAGCAGTACTTC. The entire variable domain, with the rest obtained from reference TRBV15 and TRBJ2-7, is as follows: DAMVIQNPRYQVTQFGKPVTLSCSQTLNHNVMYWYQQKSSQAPKLLFHYYDKDFNNEADTPDNFQSRRPNTSFCFLDIRSPGLGDTAMYLCATSRGSGRNYEQYFGPGTRLTVT.

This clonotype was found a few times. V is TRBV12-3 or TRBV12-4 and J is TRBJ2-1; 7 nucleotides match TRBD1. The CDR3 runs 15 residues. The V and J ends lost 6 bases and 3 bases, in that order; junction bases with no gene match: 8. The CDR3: CASRRDSSYYNEQFF. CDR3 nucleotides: TGTGCCAGCAGACGGGACAGCTCCTACTACAATGAGCAGTTCTTC.

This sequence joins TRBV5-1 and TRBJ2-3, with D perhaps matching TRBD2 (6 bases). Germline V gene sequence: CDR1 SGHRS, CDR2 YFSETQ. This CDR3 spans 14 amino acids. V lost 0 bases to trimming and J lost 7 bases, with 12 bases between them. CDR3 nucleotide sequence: TGCGCCAGCAGCTTGGAGGCGGAGGGGAATACGCAGTATTTT. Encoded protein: CASSLEAEGNTQYF.

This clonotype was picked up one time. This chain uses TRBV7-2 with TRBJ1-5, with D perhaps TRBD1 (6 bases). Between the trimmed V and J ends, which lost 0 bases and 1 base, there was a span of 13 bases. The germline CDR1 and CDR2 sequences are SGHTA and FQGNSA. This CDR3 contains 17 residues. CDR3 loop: CASSLAGGGASNQPQHF. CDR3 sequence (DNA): TGTGCCAGCAGCTTAGCGGGTGGGGGGGCGAGCAATCAGCCCCAGCATTTT.